A single sample is the source of the 4 T cell receptor beta chains below, sequenced in a study of tissue T cells after allogeneic stem cell transplantation. Sequenced by immunoSEQ multiplex PCR; TCRdb stores in-frame clones only, minus some. The sample shows more than 10,000 clones, around two fifths of them seen only once. Time point indicated: mouse harvest day 7 after allogeneic transplant. The graft held 10^6 splenic CD5+ T cells and 10^7 T-cell-depleted bone marrow cells. Material: skin. These receptors were obtained from a female BALB/c mouse given C57BL/6 T cells with graft-versus-host disease after an allogeneic hematopoietic cell transplant.

In its sample, this clone was seen a few times. Any gene name here is a mouse gene name. The CDR3 end falls 1 residue outside the read, so it is completed with the germline J gene. The chain couples TRBV16 to TRBJ2-2; tentatively, D is TRBD1 (5 bases). Trimming removed 1 base from V and 4 bases from J, with 10 bases in between. The germline CDR1 and CDR2 sequences are SGHSA and FRNQAP. The CDR3 has 15 residues. CDR3 region: CASSLVQGGTGQLYF. CDR3 bases read: TGTGCAAGCAGCTTAGTTCAGGGTGGCACCGGGCAGCTCTAC. Full variable domain (missing parts from reference TRBV16 and TRBJ2-2): NAGVIQTPRHKVTGKGQEATLWCEPISGHSAVFWYRQTIVQGLEFLTYFRNQAPIDDSGMPKERFSAQMPNQSHSTLKIQSTQPQDSAVYLCASSLVQGGTGQLYFGEGSKLTVL.

Details on this clone: The gene symbols are mouse symbols. Read sequence stops 1 residue before the CDR3 end, and the germline J gene provides the missing end. This chain joins TRBV3 and TRBJ2-7, with TRBD2 matching 8 bases. CDR1 is SNHLY, CDR2 FYNGKV, per germline (reference sequence). J was trimmed by 1 base and V by 3 bases; bases with no gene match: 2. This CDR3 region has 14 residues. CDR3 protein: CASSFRLGSYEQYF. CDR3 DNA (partial): TGTGCCAGCAGCTTCCGACTGGGGTCCTATGAACAGTAC.

On this clone: The genes are named according to mouse. The read ends 1 residue before the CDR3 terminus; that terminus is restored from the germline J gene. The chain couples TRBV1 to TRBJ1-1; D is undetermined. CDR1 is NSQYPW, CDR2 LRSPGD, per germline (reference sequence). Trimming took 0 bases from V and 1 from J, leaving 6 bases between them. This CDR3 region has 14 residues. The CDR3 loop is CTCSADRGNTEVFF. The DNA read from the CDR3 is TGCACCTGCAGTGCAGATCGGGGAAACACAGAAGTCTTC.

To note about this clone: The junction shows a germline mismatch at one end, possibly a read error. The gene names given are mouse names. The read gets to within 1 residue of the CDR3 end, and the germline J gene fills in the rest. This chain links TRBV3 with TRBJ1-3; D is ambiguous. This CDR3 spans 13 amino acids. The germline V gene has CDR1 SNHLY and CDR2 FYNGKV (reference sequence). The covered CDR3 bases are TGTGCCAGCAGCTCAAATTCTGAAAATACGCTCTAT. Translated, it gives CASSSNSENTLY. In full, the CDR3 reads CASSSNSENTLYF.